These 24 T cell receptor beta chains share one sample of origin, sequenced in a study of blood T cell repertoires in COVID-19 (dated by TCRdb to 2020 to 2021). To prepare the library, the immunoSEQ multiplex PCR assay was applied. Not all clones reach the TCRdb copy of this immuneACCESS table, which keeps in-frame sequences only. Checked studies attribute under half of the gap to unresolved V genes and leave the rest unexplained. The sample table lists over 200,000 clones, roughly 87% of them with a count of one. The ten largest clones take up 11% of the sample. The specimen was PBMCs or T cells enriched from blood (not recorded which). The receptors were gathered from a man aged 30 to 39 who had recovered from COVID-19.

The chain couples TRBV11-2 to TRBJ1-1, with 8 bases that match TRBD1. J was trimmed by 1 base and V by 4 bases; bases with no gene match: 5. CDR1 and CDR2 (germline): SGHAT, FQNNGV. This CDR3 has 15 residues. DNA of the CDR3: TGTGCCAGCAGCTACGGACAGGGAGAGAACACTGAAGCTTTCTTT. This sequence encodes CASSYGQGENTEAFF.

The chain links TRBV7-8 to TRBJ2-7; D is perhaps TRBD1 (6 bases). This CDR3 spans 13 amino acids. V was pared by 6 bases and J by 3 bases, with 12 bases between. Germline lookup yields CDR1 SGHVS and CDR2 FQNEAQ. The CDR3 protein is CASRPTGIYEQYF. Here the CDR3 DNA reads TGTGCCAGCAGACCTACAGGGATCTACGAGCAGTACTTC.

This clone occurred once. This chain uses TRBV3-1 (or the pseudogene TRBV3-2) with TRBJ2-7, with D possibly being TRBD1 (5 bases). CDR1 is LGHDT, CDR2 YNNKEL, per germline (reference sequence). The V and J ends lost 0 bases and 0 bases respectively, with 9 bases between them. The CDR3 contains 15 residues. This chain's CDR3 is CASSQDQDTSYEQYF. DNA for the CDR3: TGTGCCAGCAGCCAAGATCAGGACACCTCCTACGAGCAGTACTTC.

V is TRBV28 and J is TRBJ1-1; D remains unclear. The V and J ends lost 6 bases and 1 base respectively, with 18 bases between them. Germline V gene sequence: CDR1 MDHEN, CDR2 SYDVKM. The CDR3 runs to 16 residues. CDR3 in amino acids: CASSPTISARNTEAFF. The CDR3 DNA sequence: TGTGCCAGCAGCCCTACTATTAGTGCAAGGAACACTGAAGCTTTCTTT.

The chain carries TRBV11-2 and TRBJ1-1; D gene unclear. This CDR3 has 16 residues. V was clipped by 4 bases and J by 1 base, with 16 bases between them. Germline values: CDR1 SGHAT, CDR2 FQNNGV. The CDR3 DNA reads TGTGCCAGCAGCTCCCTGCCCTATGGGCAGAACACTGAAGCTTTCTTT. Its protein product is CASSSLPYGQNTEAFF.

This clone was seen once. J is TRBJ1-1 and V is TRBV7-2; D is uncertain. Looked up from germline, CDR1 is SGHTA and CDR2 is FQGNSA. The CDR3 is 14 amino acids. V shed 2 bases and J shed 0 bases, with 7 bases lying between them. The DNA of the CDR3 is TGTGCCAGCAGCTTATTTGAGATGAACACTGAAGCTTTCTTT. This sequence encodes CASSLFEMNTEAFF.

This chain links TRBV5-1 with TRBJ1-3, with TRBD1 as a possible D gene (5 bases). This CDR3 is 15 amino acids long. V was clipped by 2 bases and J by 6 bases, with 15 bases between them. Germline V CDR1 and CDR2: SGHRS, YFSETQ. The CDR3 protein is CASSLGDFDENTIYF. CDR3 nucleotide sequence: TGCGCCAGCAGCTTAGGGGATTTTGATGAAAACACCATATATTTT. Full variable domain (outside the CDR3, taken from reference TRBV5-1 and TRBJ1-3): KAGVTQTPRYLIKTRGQQVTLSCSPISGHRSVSWYQQTPGQGLQFLFEYFSETQRNKGNFPGRFSGRQFSNSRSEMNVSTLELGDSALYLCASSLGDFDENTIYFGEGSWLTVV.

The genes are TRBV7-9 and TRBJ1-1; D call uncertain. Germline CDR1 and CDR2: SEHNR and FQNEAQ (reference sequence). The CDR3 totals 14 residues. V was trimmed by 7 bases and J by 3 bases, leaving 15 bases between them. The CDR3 DNA reads TGTGCCAGCACCGGGTTTGGAGGTGACACTGAAGCTTTCTTT. It specifies CASTGFGGDTEAFF.

This chain uses TRBV18 with TRBJ1-2; 7 bases match TRBD1. V lost 11 bases to trimming and J lost 5 bases; unmatched junction nucleotides: 8. The CDR3 contains 12 residues. CDR1 and CDR2 (germline): KGHSH, LQKENI. CDR3 in amino acids: CAGVGQTYGYTF. The CDR3 coding sequence is TGTGCCGGAGTGGGACAGACATATGGCTACACCTTC.

This clone was recorded once. V is TRBV10-3 and J is TRBJ2-1, with 10 bases matching TRBD2. Germline values: CDR1 ENHRY, CDR2 SYGVKD. With 0 bases clipped from V and 10 bases from J, the junction kept 3 bases outside the gene matches. CDR3 size: 14 residues. The CDR3 here is CAISESILAGEQFF. The CDR3 nucleotides are TGTGCCATCAGTGAGTCGATACTAGCGGGAGAGCAGTTCTTC.

This sequence joins TRBV3-1 (or the pseudogene TRBV3-2) and TRBJ2-3, with 8 nucleotides matching TRBD2. Unmatched junction bases numbered 6, after V lost 5 bases and J lost 2 bases. The germline V gene encodes CDR1 LGHDT and CDR2 YNNKEL (reference sequence). The CDR3 is made up of 15 amino acids. CDR3 amino acids: CASSGAGGITDTQYF. CDR3 nucleotides: TGTGCCAGCAGCGGGGCGGGAGGTATCACAGATACGCAGTATTTT.

V usage is TRBV7-8 and J usage is TRBJ1-5, with D perhaps TRBD1 (5 bases). Germline lookup yields CDR1 SGHVS and CDR2 FQNEAQ. V was shortened by 2 bases and J by 7 bases, with 15 bases between the two germline ends. CDR3 length equals 15 residues. The CDR3 DNA reads TGTGCCAGCAGCTTACAGCAGGGTGAGTTGCAGCCCCAGCATTTT. As protein: CASSLQQGELQPQHF.

In this sample, this clone turned up a few times. The rearrangement links TRBV7-8 to TRBJ2-3; D is possibly TRBD1 (6 bases). The CDR3 runs 15 residues. Germline V gene lookup returns CDR1 SGHVS and CDR2 FQNEAQ. Trimming took off 5 bases at V and 6 bases at J, with 18 bases between the two ends. The CDR3 loop reads CASSQGTTRGDTQYF. The CDR3 nucleotides read TGTGCCAGCAGCCAAGGGACCACAAGGGGGGATACGCAGTATTTT. Combining the CDR3 with reference TRBV7-8 and TRBJ2-3 gives the whole variable domain GAGVSQSPRYKVAKRGQDVALRCDPISGHVSLFWYQQALGQGPEFLTYFQNEAQLDKSGLPSDRFFAERPEGSVSTLKIQRTQQEDSAVYLCASSQGTTRGDTQYFGPGTRLTVL.

This chain connects TRBV4-2 to TRBJ2-7, with TRBD2 identical over 8 bases. V lost 6 bases, J lost 0 bases, and 4 bases stayed unmatched. CDR1 LGHNA and CDR2 YNFKEQ come from the germline V gene. This CDR3 has 14 amino acids. The CDR3 protein is CASSSGTNSYEQYF. The CDR3 region has the DNA TGTGCCAGCAGTAGCGGGACCAACTCCTACGAGCAGTACTTC.

This clone occurred a few times. The rearrangement uses TRBV18 and TRBJ2-7, with TRBD1 as a possible D gene (5 bases). V was clipped by 2 bases and J by 1 base, with 12 bases between them. This CDR3 is 15 amino acids long. Germline V gives CDR1 KGHSH, CDR2 LQKENI. CDR3 region: CASSPESTGSYEQYF. In DNA form, the CDR3 reads TGTGCCAGCTCACCAGAGTCAACAGGATCCTACGAGCAGTACTTC.

This chain connects TRBV21-1 to TRBJ2-3; the table calls TRBD1, which could not be checked here. TRBV21-1 constitutes a pseudogene. The CDR3 spans 16 residues. CDR3 sequence (DNA): TGTGCCAGCAGCAAGGGCTCGAGATACTCCACAGATACGCAGTATTTT. As protein: CASSKGSRYSTDTQYF.

This chain links TRBV19 with TRBJ2-5; 8 bases fit TRBD2. The V segment lost 4 bases and the J segment 5 bases; nucleotides outside the gene matches: 9. The germline CDR1 and CDR2 sequences are LNHDA and SQIVND (reference sequence). The CDR3 runs to 15 residues. The DNA of the CDR3 is TGTGCCAGTAGTACTCGGGGGGGCCTAGGCGAGACCCAGTACTTC. Its protein product is CASSTRGGLGETQYF. Filled out from reference TRBV19 and TRBJ2-5, the complete variable domain reads DGGITQSPKYLFRKEGQNVTLSCEQNLNHDAMYWYRQDPGQGLRLIYYSQIVNDFQKGDIAEGYSVSREKKESFPLTVTSAQKNPTAFYLCASSTRGGLGETQYFGPGTRLLVL.

The chain employs TRBV4-2 and TRBJ2-3; possibly TRBD2 for D (6 bases). CDR1 and CDR2 from the germline V gene are LGHNA and YNFKEQ. The length of the CDR3 is 16 residues. Trimming left V 0 bases short and J 4 bases short, with 14 bases between. CDR3 DNA sequence: TGTGCCAGCAGCCAAGATGGGACTCACAACTCAGATACGCAGTATTTT. Translated: CASSQDGTHNSDTQYF.

V is TRBV24-1 and J is TRBJ2-1, with TRBD2 identical over 7 bases. The junction had 9 bases not matched to a gene; V was cut back by 9 bases and J by 8 bases. The CDR3 contains 13 residues. From germline, CDR1 is KGHDR and CDR2 SFDVKD. The CDR3 DNA reads TGTGCCACCGGGGCAAGCGGGGCTGATGAGCAGTTCTTC. This sequence encodes CATGASGADEQFF.

The rearrangement joins TRBV27 to TRBJ1-3; no reliable D call. The germline V gene encodes CDR1 MNHEY and CDR2 SMNVEV (reference sequence). The CDR3 length is 14 residues. V was trimmed by 3 bases and J by 2 bases, leaving 8 bases between them. The CDR3 sequence: CASSLSRTGNTIYF. The CDR3 region has the DNA TGTGCCAGCAGTTTGTCCAGGACTGGAAACACCATATATTTT.

The chain joins TRBV27 to TRBJ2-7, with 7 bases matching TRBD2. This CDR3 comprises 18 residues. In germline, CDR1 is MNHEY, CDR2 SMNVEV (reference sequence). V lost 2 bases, J lost 3 bases, and 16 bases stayed unmatched. The CDR3 region has the DNA TGTGCCAGCAGTTTAGGTGGCAGGGCGGGGGTACCACGCTACGAGCAGTACTTC. Translating gives CASSLGGRAGVPRYEQYF.

The rearrangement uses TRBV6-5 and TRBJ2-3; possibly TRBD1 for D (5 bases). The CDR3 covers 15 residues. Trimming pared 2 bases from V and 0 bases from J, leaving 9 bases between. Germline V gene lookup returns CDR1 MNHEY and CDR2 SVGAGI. The CDR3 DNA reads as TGTGCCAGCAGTTACCCCCAGGGTAGCACAGATACGCAGTATTTT. This encodes CASSYPQGSTDTQYF.

This clone was counted ten times or more. The genes are TRBV10-3 and TRBJ1-6; 9 bases agree with TRBD1. This CDR3 comprises 13 residues. Germline CDR1 reads ENHRY; CDR2 reads SYGVKD. Germline trimming cut 11 bases from V and 10 bases from J; bases unmatched to any gene: 9. The DNA for the CDR3 is TGTGCCGTTCACCGGGACAGGGACTCACCCCTCCACTTT. This gives the protein CAVHRDRDSPLHF.

This clone was seen only once. This rearrangement joins TRBV6-5 to TRBJ1-4; 10 nucleotides match TRBD1. The CDR3 spans 15 residues. Unmatched junction bases numbered 5, after V lost 2 bases and J lost 8 bases. CDR1 and CDR2 (germline): MNHEY, SVGAGI. Written as DNA, the CDR3 is TGTGCCAGCAGTTACACCCAGGGACAGGGGGAAAAACTGTTTTTT. Protein sequence: CASSYTQGQGEKLFF.